This is a list of T cell receptor beta chains from one sample in a study of CD8 T cells in ankylosing spondylitis. TCRdb re-derived calls from the 5' RACE reads in MiXCR, one entry per CDR3 protein. The sample holds around 130,000 distinct CDR3 sequences, over 15% seen once. Sequencing was performed on blood, either unsorted or a sorted T cell fraction (not recorded which). The source is a male donor with ankylosing spondylitis. Both conserved end residues are part of each CDR3. The D gene is left open where the match is weak. Rows give clone size only sometimes, using once, few, many, or a class for an expanded clone.

d_call	v_call	j_call	clone_size	cdr3_aa	cdr3_nt
TRBD1	TRBV7-9	TRBJ2-7	few	CASRGTASYEQYF	TGTGCCAGCAGGGGGACAGCATCCTACGAGCAGTACTTC
NA	TRBV6-1	TRBJ2-7	NA	CASDWLGGSDPYEQYF	TGTGCCAGCGACTGGCTTGGTGGTAGCGACCCCTACGAGCAGTACTTC
TRBD2	TRBV7-9	TRBJ2-3	few	CASSLPLREAGDTQYF	TGTGCCAGCAGCTTACCTCTACGGGAGGCCGGAGATACGCAGTATTTT
NA	TRBV29-1	TRBJ1-2	NA	CSVGVPLDGYTF	TGCAGCGTTGGGGTACCTTTGGATGGCTACACCTTC
TRBD2	TRBV7-8	TRBJ2-7	NA	CASSVTSGIHEQYF	TGTGCCAGCAGCGTAACTAGCGGGATTCACGAGCAGTACTTC
NA	TRBV7-3	TRBJ1-1	NA	CASSLRTRGREAFF	TGTGCCAGCAGCCTAAGGACCAGGGGAAGGGAAGCTTTCTTT
NA	TRBV28	TRBJ2-5	NA	CASSRGGLDQYF	TGTGCCAGCAGTAGAGGGGGGCTTGACCAGTACTTC
NA	TRBV28	TRBJ2-7	NA	CASSNTYEQYF	TGTGCCAGCAGCAATACCTACGAGCAGTACTTC
TRBD2	TRBV28	TRBJ2-1	NA	CASRPRAGAYNEQFF	TGTGCCAGCAGGCCCAGAGCGGGAGCCTACAATGAGCAGTTCTTC
TRBD2	TRBV18	TRBJ2-7	large	CASSPSGSSYEQYF	TGTGCCAGCTCACCTAGCGGGAGCTCCTACGAGCAGTACTTC
TRBD2	TRBV24-1	TRBJ2-1	NA	CATSDLSGSSYNEQFF	TGTGCCACCAGTGATCTTAGCGGGAGCTCCTACAATGAGCAGTTCTTC
TRBD2	TRBV5-1	TRBJ2-1	many	CASSVAGGPRNEQFF	TGCGCCAGCAGTGTAGCGGGAGGGCCTCGGAATGAGCAGTTCTTC
NA	TRBV29-1	TRBJ2-3	few	CSVEKADTDTQYF	TGCAGCGTTGAGAAAGCGGACACAGATACGCAGTATTTT
NA	TRBV29-1	TRBJ2-7	NA	CSVGSGTYEQYF	TGCAGCGTTGGGTCGGGGACCTACGAGCAGTACTTC
NA	TRBV6-1	TRBJ2-1	NA	CASSEARGRFYDEQFF	TGTGCCAGCAGTGAAGCGCGAGGGAGGTTTTATGATGAGCAGTTCTTC
NA	TRBV6-1	TRBJ1-1	few	CASSTRPRSTEAFF	TGTGCCAGCAGTACCCGCCCAAGGAGCACTGAAGCTTTCTTT
TRBD1	TRBV9	TRBJ2-7	NA	CASSHPRIGTGSYEQYF	TGTGCCAGCAGCCACCCCAGAATCGGGACAGGGAGCTACGAGCAGTACTTC
TRBD2	TRBV12-3/TRBV12-4	TRBJ2-1	few	CASSLLYGLAGPNSYNEQFF	TGTGCCAGCAGTTTATTGTATGGACTAGCGGGACCCAACTCCTACAATGAGCAGTTCTTC
NA	TRBV3-1	TRBJ1-4	NA	CASSQDVEGRNEKLFF	TGTGCCAGCAGCCAAGATGTAGAGGGTCGGAATGAAAAACTGTTTTTT
NA	TRBV20-1	TRBJ2-7	few	CSAHDEEASYEQYF	TGCAGTGCCCACGATGAGGAGGCTTCCTACGAGCAGTACTTC
TRBD2	TRBV7-9	TRBJ2-1	NA	CASTTSGLASYNEQFF	TGTGCCAGCACCACCTCGGGACTAGCTTCCTACAATGAGCAGTTCTTC
NA	TRBV20-1	TRBJ2-1	NA	CSAPGSYNEQFF	TGCAGTGCCCCCGGCTCCTACAATGAGCAGTTCTTC
NA	TRBV29-1	TRBJ2-1	few	CSVAGLEEFMLYNEQFF	TGCAGCGTCGCCGGGCTTGAAGAGTTTATGCTCTACAATGAGCAGTTCTTC
NA	TRBV7-9	TRBJ2-1	NA	CASSWASNEQFF	TGTGCCAGCAGCTGGGCCTCAAATGAGCAGTTCTTC
TRBD2	TRBV28	TRBJ2-3	few	CASAAGLATQYF	TGTGCCAGCGCGGCGGGACTAGCTACGCAGTATTTT
NA	TRBV27	TRBJ1-1	NA	CASSLPGVGAEAFF	TGTGCCAGCAGTTTACCGGGGGTTGGCGCTGAAGCTTTCTTT
NA	TRBV27	TRBJ2-1	NA	CASSLWAPDSYNEQFF	TGTGCCAGCAGTTTATGGGCGCCCGATTCCTACAATGAGCAGTTCTTC
TRBD2	TRBV5-5	TRBJ2-1	few	CASSFTRAGGNNEQFF	TGTGCCAGCAGCTTCACGAGGGCGGGAGGTAATAATGAGCAGTTCTTC
TRBD1	TRBV3-1	TRBJ2-2	NA	CASSQERLNPGQSTTGELFF	TGTGCCAGCAGCCAAGAACGTCTTAATCCGGGACAGAGTACCACCGGGGAGCTGTTTTTT
TRBD2	TRBV14	TRBJ2-7	NA	CASSQVGGDGGEQYF	TGTGCCAGCAGCCAAGTGGGAGGGGACGGAGGCGAGCAGTACTTC
NA	TRBV4-1	TRBJ2-7	few	CASSQGQGSSYEQYF	TGCGCCAGCAGCCAAGGGCAGGGGTCATCCTACGAGCAGTACTTC
NA	TRBV7-2	TRBJ2-2	NA	CASSLGLGLAGELFF	TGTGCCAGCAGCTTAGGGTTGGGGCTGGCCGGGGAGCTGTTTTTT
TRBD1	TRBV2	TRBJ1-5	many	CASSEGQYSNQPQHF	TGTGCCAGCAGTGAGGGACAGTATAGCAATCAGCCCCAGCATTTT
TRBD2	TRBV5-1	TRBJ2-3	many	CASSFSSGTIITTSTDTQYF	TGCGCCAGCAGCTTCTCGTCCGGGACTATAATAACAACTAGCACAGATACGCAGTATTTT
TRBD2	TRBV27	TRBJ2-7	few	CASSFSGSHEQYF	TGTGCCAGCAGTTTTAGCGGGAGCCACGAGCAGTACTTC
NA	TRBV13	TRBJ1-1	NA	CASSSPTENTEAFF	TGTGCCAGCAGCTCTCCGACGGAGAACACTGAAGCTTTCTTT
NA	TRBV5-6	TRBJ2-7	NA	CASSVTGRGEQYF	TGTGCCAGCAGCGTGACAGGTCGGGGGGAGCAGTACTTC
NA	TRBV5-1	TRBJ1-1	few	CASSLDPPEAFF	TGCGCCAGCAGCTTGGATCCCCCTGAAGCTTTCTTT
NA	TRBV27	TRBJ2-1	NA	CASSLSSYHGQFF	TGTGCCAGCAGTTTATCGTCCTACCACGGGCAGTTCTTC
TRBD1	TRBV25-1	TRBJ1-5	few	CASSPGQGPQPQHF	TGTGCCAGCAGTCCGGGACAGGGTCCTCAGCCCCAGCATTTT
NA	TRBV9	TRBJ2-2	few	CASSVRQETGELFF	TGTGCCAGCAGCGTAAGACAGGAGACCGGGGAGCTGTTTTTT
TRBD1	TRBV7-9	TRBJ2-1	NA	CASSSPGTAYNEQFF	TGTGCCAGCAGCTCCCCCGGGACAGCTTACAATGAGCAGTTCTTC
NA	TRBV28	TRBJ2-7	few	CASNEASRTYEQYF	TGTGCCAGTAACGAGGCCAGCAGGACCTACGAGCAGTACTTC
TRBD2	TRBV7-6	TRBJ2-1	NA	CASSLRLAGASGEQFF	TGTGCCAGCAGCCTAAGACTAGCGGGAGCCAGTGGTGAGCAGTTCTTC
NA	TRBV11-2	TRBJ1-5	few	CASSRHFGGYEAQHF	TGTGCCAGCAGCCGTCACTTTGGAGGTTATGAGGCCCAGCATTTT
TRBD2	TRBV5-1	TRBJ2-5	few	CASSLGLAGGGETQYF	TGCGCCAGCAGCTTGGGGCTAGCGGGAGGAGGCGAGACCCAGTACTTC
NA	TRBV7-9	TRBJ1-5	NA	CASSFVGSNQPQHF	TGTGCCAGCAGCTTTGTTGGTAGCAATCAGCCCCAGCATTTT
NA	TRBV28	TRBJ2-7	few	CASSLRTSHTYEQYF	TGTGCCAGCAGTTTACGGACTTCGCACACCTACGAGCAGTACTTC
NA	TRBV27	TRBJ1-1	NA	CASIGVRAFF	TGTGCCAGCATCGGAGTCAGGGCTTTCTTT
NA	TRBV27	TRBJ1-1	few	CASSPHLMNTEAFF	TGTGCCAGCAGCCCACACCTCATGAACACTGAAGCTTTCTTT
NA	TRBV12-3/TRBV12-4	TRBJ2-1	many	CASTWDLSYNEQFF	TGTGCCAGCACCTGGGATCTTTCCTACAATGAGCAGTTCTTC
TRBD2	TRBV29-1	TRBJ2-1	few	CSVEPTSGRGVSYNEQFF	TGCAGCGTTGAGCCCACTAGCGGGAGGGGTGTCTCCTACAATGAGCAGTTCTTC
TRBD2	TRBV7-6	TRBJ2-2	NA	CASSFSGGDTGELFF	TGTGCCAGCAGCTTTTCCGGGGGGGACACCGGGGAGCTGTTTTTT